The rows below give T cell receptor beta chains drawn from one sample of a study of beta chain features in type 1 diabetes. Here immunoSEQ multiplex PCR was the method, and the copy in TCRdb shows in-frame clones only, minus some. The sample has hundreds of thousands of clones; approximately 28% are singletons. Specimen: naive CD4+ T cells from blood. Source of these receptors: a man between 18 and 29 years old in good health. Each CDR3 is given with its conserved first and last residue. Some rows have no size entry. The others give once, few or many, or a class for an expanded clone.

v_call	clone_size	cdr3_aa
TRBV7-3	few	CASSLDSGSYNEQFF
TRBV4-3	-	CASSRDRFYEQYF
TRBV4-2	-	CASSQRSRAEAFF
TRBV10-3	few	CAISELLAGAETQYF
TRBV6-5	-	CATLGQTGANVLTF
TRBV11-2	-	CASSLFQGFYEQYF
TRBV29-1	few	CSVEDRGGSSYEQYF
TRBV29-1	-	CSVVGTLSYEQYF
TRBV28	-	CASSSPRQGIYEQYF
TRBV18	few	CASSALQGASGGELFF
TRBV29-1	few	CSVEVPRTENTEAFF
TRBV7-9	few	CASTPRAANLNEQFF
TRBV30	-	CAWSSGQGLEQYF
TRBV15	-	CATSRGTSRDQPQHF
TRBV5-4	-	CASSSSGIRGSYNEQFF
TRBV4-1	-	CASSLGLHGYTF
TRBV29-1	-	CSVVGGGLTRGTQYF